What follows describes a single TCR beta chain. The antigen it recognizes is unknown. Base qualities are not provided; no much larger clone lies one nucleotide away. At one collaborating source in Seattle, patients were enrolled during active infection and were followed longitudinally through the course of disease. The collaborating institutions used their own protocols to collect whole blood in K2EDTA tubes. For TCRbeta analysis, collaborator samples were shipped as frozen whole blood, as isolated PBMCs, or as DNA extracted from either sample type. TCRbeta CDR3 regions were amplified from genomic DNA by means of the immunoSEQ Assay, a bias-controlled multiplex PCR. In the source study's methods: Nucleated cell counts per sample were estimated from amplification of reference gene primers within the assay. To quantify the absolute abundance of each unique TCRbeta CDR3 rearrangement, sequence reads were collapsed and filtered. For each sample, productive Simpson clonality was calculated by taking the square root of Simpson's diversity index across productive rearrangements. The table comes from immuneACCESS by way of TCRdb, which keeps in-frame sequences with V and J called. Part of the clones is missing from these tables; in studies checked, under half for an unresolved V gene and the rest for unknown reasons. The DNA was the basis for D and trimming; V, J and clone size are from that table. This sample comprises 310,000 or so clones, 88% of them detected only once. Approximately 10% of the sample lies in the top ten.

The sample comes from a study of blood T cell repertoires in COVID-19 (TCRdb year 2020). For context, the study as a whole: The collaborator samples originated in the United States, Italy and Spain and spanned the acute and convalescent phases of COVID-19. The samples were drawn from the first 160 participants of the ongoing ImmuneRACE study and from 950 to 1,500 subjects provided by 6 global collaborators. The prospective study material was composed of cDNA or gDNA derived from T cells, B-cell-depleted T cells, or PBMCs. Subjects who had been exposed to COVID-19, were actively infected with it, or had recovered from it provided the deeply sampled blood TCRbeta repertoires that made up the dataset. Nearly every sample came with metadata listing a de-identified subject ID, COVID-19 status, age in years and sex. A freely available public database, intended as a resource for researchers studying the immune response to SARS-CoV-2, is where the repertoires were released. HLA class I and class II types, where available, came from metadata supplied by the sample provider rather than from assay-based typing. Overall study outcomes, separate from this receptor: The amount of clinical and demographic metadata varied by source and participant and was provided uncurated.

The germline V gene (reference sequence) provides CDR1 MNHNY and CDR2 SVGAGI. Trimming takes 6 bases from V and 8 bases from J, and the germline ends sit 13 bases apart. Measured from the cysteine to the phenylalanine, the CDR3 is 13 residues long. Just the 39-base CDR3 DNA is kept, in frame starting at base 1. The sequence derives from a woman in her twenties or thirties with COVID-19, enrolled during active disease. The sample consisted of peripheral blood. The V gene is TRBV6-6 and the J gene is TRBJ1-4; the D gene is unclear. The nucleotide sequence is TGTGCCAGCAGCTTCGGGGTCGGCGAAAAACTGTTTTTT. This sequence encodes CASSFGVGEKLFF.